The 25 T cell receptor beta chains below were found in one sample sequenced in a study of response to subunit inactivated influenza vaccine. TCRdb fed the RT-PCR reads into MiXCR, producing one record per CDR3 protein. The data hold 290,000 or so distinct CDR3 sequences, with about 20% observed a single time. The specimen comprised PBMCs from blood, sampled 21 months after vaccination. The receptor source for this set is a man between 50 and 70 years old who received an inactivated influenza vaccine.

This chain uses TRBV12-3 or TRBV12-4 with TRBJ2-5, with 9 bases lining up with TRBD1. V lost 5 bases, J lost 5 bases, and 9 bases stayed unmatched. This CDR3 is built from 15 residues. The CDR3 DNA reads TGTGCCAGCAGTCCCAGCGCACAGGGGGCTGAGACCCAGTACTTC. Translation gives CASSPSAQGAETQYF.

There are many counts of this clonotype. The rearrangement uses TRBV7-8 and TRBJ1-1, with a weak D call TRBD1 (5 bases). The V and J ends lost 5 bases and 5 bases respectively, with 27 bases between them. The CDR3 loop spans 18 amino acids. Germline-derived CDR1 and CDR2 are SGHVS and FQNEAQ. The CDR3 DNA follows: TGTGCCAGCAGCCTTTTTACAGGTCAATCCCACCTCGGAACTGAAGCTTTCTTT. Translating gives CASSLFTGQSHLGTEAFF.

The gene calls are TRBV6-5 and TRBJ1-1; 7 nucleotides match TRBD1. The CDR3 has 15 amino acids. Trimming at V came to 6 bases and at J to 0 bases, leaving 7 bases not matched to a gene. Germline CDR1 reads MNHEY; CDR2 reads SVGAGI. The CDR3 reads CASRYDRAMNTEAFF. CDR3 nucleotide sequence: TGTGCCAGCAGATATGACAGGGCGATGAACACTGAAGCTTTCTTT.

This clonotype was seen more than once but under ten times. The V and J genes are TRBV11-2 and TRBJ2-2, with D hard to call. Deletions cut 2 bases from V and 5 bases from J, with 6 bases between. The CDR3 has 13 amino acids. Germline V lookup: CDR1 SGHAT, CDR2 FQNNGV. The CDR3 DNA reads as TGTGCCAGCAGCTTAAAGAGGACCGGGGAGCTGTTTTTT. Amino acid sequence: CASSLKRTGELFF. The entire variable domain, with the rest obtained from reference TRBV11-2 and TRBJ2-2, is as follows: EAGVAQSPRYKIIEKRQSVAFWCNPISGHATLYWYQQILGQGPKLLIQFQNNGVVDDSQLPKDRFSAERLKGVDSTLKIQPAKLEDSAVYLCASSLKRTGELFFGEGSRLTVL.

A few counts support this clonotype. The chain links TRBV20-1 to TRBJ1-5; D gene uncertain. Germline V gene sequence: CDR1 DFQATT, CDR2 SNEGSKA (reference sequence). The germline V and J ends were trimmed by 0 bases and 6 bases, with 18 bases remaining between them. The CDR3 has 16 amino acids. The CDR3 coding sequence is TGCAGTGCTAGAGATAGTTGGAGACCCGCGGCTCAGCCCCAGCATTTT. This sequence encodes CSARDSWRPAAQPQHF.

The V call is TRBV10-2, the J call TRBJ2-5; 10 bases fit TRBD2. The trim removed 7 bases at V and 1 base at J, leaving 3 bases unmatched. The CDR3 loop spans 14 amino acids. Germline lookup yields CDR1 WSHSY and CDR2 SAAADI. In DNA form, the CDR3 reads TGCGCCAGCACCCTAGCGGGAGTCCAAGAGACCCAGTACTTC. Amino acid sequence: CASTLAGVQETQYF.

In this sample, this clonotype turned up many times. The chain is built from TRBV15 and TRBJ1-1; TRBD1 aligns across 7 bases. This CDR3 comprises 12 residues. Trimming at V came to 0 bases and at J to 8 bases, leaving 0 bases not matched to a gene. Germline V gene sequence: CDR1 LNHNV, CDR2 YYDKDF (reference sequence). For the CDR3, the DNA is TGTGCCACCAGCAGAGAAGGGGGCGAAGCTTTCTTT. Its protein product is CATSREGGEAFF.

This clonotype turned up a few times. The V call is TRBV7-9, the J call TRBJ2-1; no reliable D call. The V gene's germline CDR1 is SEHNR and CDR2 FQNEAQ (reference sequence). Trimming left V 1 base short and J 3 bases short, with 10 bases between. CDR3 length equals 15 residues. The CDR3: CASSLERPDYNEQFF. CDR3 sequence (DNA): TGTGCCAGCAGCTTAGAGAGGCCCGACTACAATGAGCAGTTCTTC.

This clonotype was counted a few times. This chain links TRBV15 with TRBJ1-5, with unresolved D. Germline V lookup: CDR1 LNHNV, CDR2 YYDKDF (reference sequence). V was trimmed by 3 bases and J by 0 bases, leaving 6 bases between them. The CDR3 has 14 amino acids. The DNA for the CDR3 is TGTGCCACCAGCAGCGAACATAGCAATCAGCCCCAGCATTTT. It yields the protein CATSSEHSNQPQHF.

This clonotype was counted once. The rearrangement joins TRBV20-1 to TRBJ2-1, with 8 bases identical to TRBD2. V lost 7 bases and J lost 5; bases outside the gene matches: 7. The CDR3 spans 13 residues. The germline V gene has CDR1 DFQATT and CDR2 SNEGSKA (reference sequence). The CDR3 spells CSVSGGPHNEQFF. CDR3 sequence (DNA): TGCAGTGTGTCGGGAGGGCCCCACAATGAGCAGTTCTTC.

V usage is TRBV4-2 and J usage is TRBJ1-1; possible D gene TRBD1, 5 bases. Germline V gene data show CDR1 as LGHNA and CDR2 as YNFKEQ. The CDR3 totals 15 residues. V was trimmed by 0 bases and J by 4 bases, leaving 12 bases between them. In nucleotides, the CDR3 is TGTGCCAGCAGCCAAGATGCGGTGAGGGGCACTGAAGCTTTCTTT. It encodes CASSQDAVRGTEAFF.

This clonotype showed up just a few times. The chain is built from TRBV29-1 and TRBJ1-1; TRBD1 might be the D (5 bases). The CDR3 length is 13 residues. Germline lookup yields CDR1 SQVTM and CDR2 ANQGSEA. With 3 bases removed from V and 3 bases from J, the gap between germline ends came to 11 bases. Here the CDR3 DNA reads TGCAGCGTTGAGGGGGTCGGAGACACTGAAGCTTTCTTT. Translating gives CSVEGVGDTEAFF.

V and J are TRBV9 and TRBJ2-3, with 11 nucleotides matching TRBD2. The CDR3 contains 17 residues. CDR1 is SGDLS, CDR2 YYNGEE, per germline. With 2 bases clipped from V and 5 bases from J, the junction kept 10 bases outside the gene matches. CDR3 DNA: TGTGCCAGCAGCGTTTCAAAACTAGCGGGAGAACTAGATACGCAGTATTTT. Protein sequence: CASSVSKLAGELDTQYF.

This clonotype came up a few times. This rearrangement joins TRBV12-3 or TRBV12-4 to TRBJ2-1, with D perhaps matching TRBD2 (8 bases). The ends were cut back, 4 bases at V and 13 bases at J, with 20 bases in the middle. The CDR3 runs to 14 residues. The CDR3, as DNA: TGTGCCAGCAGTTCCAGGGGGAGCGGGAGTTCACAGTTCTTC. Its translation is CASSSRGSGSSQFF.

This chain's CDR3 is CASSQAVQGVNEQYF. The CDR3 nucleotides are TGTGCCAGCAGCCAGGCAGTGCAGGGTGTCAACGAGCAGTACTTC. This chain connects TRBV4-2 to TRBJ2-7; the D gene is possibly TRBD1 (5 bases). The length of the CDR3 is 15 residues. V shed 3 bases and J shed 5 bases, with 17 bases lying between them. Germline loops: CDR1 LGHNA, CDR2 YNFKEQ.

The chain couples TRBV5-1 to TRBJ1-1, with no clear D. V lost 0 bases and J lost 1, with 7 bases in between. This CDR3 contains 14 residues. Germline lookup yields CDR1 SGHRS and CDR2 YFSETQ. The CDR3 nucleotides are TGCGCCAGCAGCTTGGGAAACCGGAACACTGAAGCTTTCTTT. As protein: CASSLGNRNTEAFF. Drawing the rest from reference TRBV5-1 and TRBJ1-1, the complete variable domain is KAGVTQTPRYLIKTRGQQVTLSCSPISGHRSVSWYQQTPGQGLQFLFEYFSETQRNKGNFPGRFSGRQFSNSRSEMNVSTLELGDSALYLCASSLGNRNTEAFFGQGTRLTVV.

This clonotype came up a few times. The chain couples TRBV20-1 to TRBJ2-1; TRBD2 aligns across 8 bases. CDR3 length: 17 amino acids. Trimming cost V 4 bases and J 3 bases; bases outside gene matches: 14. CDR1 is DFQATT, CDR2 SNEGSKA, per germline (reference sequence). The CDR3 loop is CSATDGGALADYNEQFF. In nucleotides, the CDR3 is TGCAGTGCTACCGACGGGGGGGCGCTGGCGGACTACAATGAGCAGTTCTTC.

The rearrangement uses TRBV29-1 and TRBJ2-1; 14 bases map to TRBD2. The CDR3 contains 15 residues. CDR1 is SQVTM and CDR2 is ANQGSEA in the germline V gene. CDR3 in amino acids: CSSVGTSGSSGEQFF. As DNA, the CDR3 is TGCAGTTCGGTCGGGACTAGCGGGAGTAGTGGTGAGCAGTTCTTC.

The chain joins TRBV4-1 to TRBJ1-5; perhaps TRBD1 as D (5 bases). With 1 base removed from V and 2 bases from J, the gap between germline ends came to 9 bases. Germline values: CDR1 MGHRA, CDR2 YSYEKL. CDR3 size: 15 residues. The CDR3 region has the DNA TGCGCCAGCAGCCAAGTGGGGACCCGCAATCAGCCCCAGCATTTT. It codes for CASSQVGTRNQPQHF.

This clonotype was counted ten times or more. J is TRBJ1-2 and V is TRBV6-1, with 8 bases that match TRBD1. Germline V gene sequence: CDR1 MNHNS, CDR2 SASEGT. This CDR3 has 13 amino acids. V was pared by 6 bases and J by 5 bases, with 5 bases of the junction left unmatched. The CDR3 DNA reads TGTGCCAGCAGCCTGACAGGGGTATATGGCTACACCTTC. It specifies CASSLTGVYGYTF.

This clonotype has more than one count but fewer than ten. The chain recombines TRBV11-2 with TRBJ2-7, with D unclear. CDR3 length: 13 residues. V was shortened by 5 bases and J by 0 bases, with 8 bases between the two germline ends. The germline V gene encodes CDR1 SGHAT and CDR2 FQNNGV. The CDR3 DNA follows: TGTGCCAGCAGCCGACCTTACTCCTACGAGCAGTACTTC. This sequence encodes CASSRPYSYEQYF.

The table lists this clonotype with a few counts. V gene TRBV3-1 combines with J gene TRBJ1-1, with a possible D match to TRBD1 (5 bases). The V end lost 4 bases, the J end lost 1 base, and 13 bases lay between the germline ends. The CDR3 runs to 15 residues. Germline V lookup: CDR1 LGHDT, CDR2 YNNKEL (reference sequence). This chain's CDR3 is CASSPEEGKNTEAFF. CDR3 sequence (DNA): TGTGCCAGCAGCCCAGAGGAGGGGAAGAACACTGAAGCTTTCTTT.

V usage is TRBV12-3 or TRBV12-4 and J usage is TRBJ1-2; D is undetermined. This CDR3 region has 13 residues. V lost 3 bases and J 2 bases, leaving 7 bases between the germline ends. The CDR3, as DNA: TGTGCCAGCAGTTTCTACATCAACTATGGCTACACCTTC. Its protein product is CASSFYINYGYTF.

This clonotype was seen only a few times. The chain carries TRBV13 and TRBJ1-3, with a weak D call TRBD1 (5 bases). Trimming removed 6 bases from V and 0 bases from J, with 12 bases in between. Germline values: CDR1 PRHDT, CDR2 FYEKMQ (reference sequence). This CDR3 has 15 residues. CDR3 sequence reads: CASRPGPISGNTIYF. As DNA, the CDR3 is TGTGCCAGCAGGCCGGGACCCATCTCTGGAAACACCATATATTTT.

This clonotype was observed a handful of times. The chain joins TRBV12-3 or TRBV12-4 to TRBJ1-2; maybe TRBD1 (5 bases). Deletions cut 2 bases from V and 2 bases from J, with 12 bases between. This CDR3 is built from 15 residues. The CDR3 loop reads CASSLPWGGNYGYTF. The DNA of the CDR3 is TGTGCCAGCAGTTTACCGTGGGGGGGGAACTATGGCTACACCTTC.